The 21 T cell receptor beta chains reported below all come from one sample, sequenced in a study of beta chain features in type 1 diabetes. Investigators reverse transcribed all isolated RNA, so they sequenced expressed TCRB transcripts. Clones were sequenced by immunoSEQ multiplex PCR, and TCRdb holds only the in-frame ones, with some missing. The repertoire holds approximately 380,000 clones, with more than 12% as singletons. The specimen was naive CD4+ T cells from blood. All receptors come from a woman in her late teens or twenties in good health.

The chain uses TRBV29-1 and TRBJ2-3; D is undetermined. Trimming took off 6 bases at V and 2 bases at J, with 12 bases between the two ends. The germline V gene encodes CDR1 SQVTM and CDR2 ANQGSEA. The CDR3 is 13 residues long. As DNA, the CDR3 is TGCAGCGTACTCGGGTCCGACACAGATACGCAGTATTTT. Translated: CSVLGSDTDTQYF.

This clone was counted between two and nine times. This sequence joins TRBV7-9 and TRBJ1-1; unclear D gene. CDR1 SEHNR and CDR2 FQNEAQ come from the germline V gene (reference sequence). The CDR3 has 15 residues. The V end was cut by 5 bases, the J end by 0 bases, with 13 bases between. Written as DNA, the CDR3 is TGTGCCAGCAGCCGAGCGGCGGGGATGAACACTGAAGCTTTCTTT. This codes for CASSRAAGMNTEAFF.

This clone was recorded only once. The genes are TRBV21-1 and TRBJ2-1; the table gives TRBD2 as D, unverified against the DNA. TRBV21-1 is a pseudogene locus. The CDR3 spans 16 residues. This chain's CDR3 is CASKEEREAPYNEQFF. The CDR3 bases are TGTGCCAGCAAGGAGGAGCGGGAGGCCCCCTACAATGAGCAGTTCTTC.

Here the CDR3 DNA reads TGTGCCACCAGCAGAGATGCAGGGTTCAATCAGCCCCAGCATTTT. As protein: CATSRDAGFNQPQHF. The V and J genes are TRBV15 and TRBJ1-5; TRBD1 is a possible D gene (5 bases). Trimming removed 0 bases at V and 3 bases at J, with 9 bases between. CDR3 length: 15 residues. Germline CDR1 and CDR2: LNHNV and YYDKDF (reference sequence).

The sample holds a few counts of this clone. This chain connects TRBV5-1 to TRBJ1-4; 8 bases are a match to TRBD1. The trim removed 3 bases at V and 6 bases at J, leaving 4 bases unmatched. Germline-derived CDR1 and CDR2 are SGHRS and YFSETQ. This CDR3 is 14 amino acids long. CDR3 in DNA: TGCGCCAGCAGCTCGGGACAGGTAGATGAAAAACTGTTTTTT. It is translated as CASSSGQVDEKLFF.

J is TRBJ2-5 and V is TRBV18; 9 nucleotides match TRBD1. In germline, CDR1 is KGHSH, CDR2 LQKENI. Trimming cost V 6 bases and J 7 bases; bases outside gene matches: 12. The CDR3 consists of 15 residues. CDR3 DNA: TGTGCCAGCTCTCTGGGACAGGGCGGAGTACGGACCCAGTACTTC. It specifies CASSLGQGGVRTQYF. The full variable domain, its missing parts supplied by reference TRBV18 and TRBJ2-5, is NAGVMQNPRHLVRRRGQEARLRCSPMKGHSHVYWYRQLPEEGLKFMVYLQKENIIDESGMPKERFSAEFPKEGPSILRIQQVVRGDSAAYFCASSLGQGGVRTQYFGPGTRLLVL.

V usage is TRBV30 and J usage is TRBJ1-2; D remains unclear. This CDR3 comprises 13 residues. CDR1 is GTSNPN and CDR2 is SVGIG in the germline V gene (reference sequence). The V end was cut by 8 bases, the J end by 0 bases, with 13 bases between. The CDR3 DNA is TGTGCCGGAAACACCGGGGCTAACTATGGCTACACCTTC. This translates into CAGNTGANYGYTF.

J is TRBJ2-5 and V is TRBV4-1; D perhaps matches TRBD1 (7 bases). Trimming cost V 4 bases and J 2 bases, with 17 bases left between them. This CDR3 contains 16 residues. Germline loops: CDR1 MGHRA, CDR2 YSYEKL. CDR3 sequence: CASSPEGARGQETQYF. The DNA of the CDR3 is TGCGCCAGCAGCCCGGAGGGGGCTCGGGGTCAAGAGACCCAGTACTTC.

This clone has only one observation. The sample contains more than one DNA sequence encoding this CDR3. The chain employs TRBV18 and TRBJ2-5, with TRBD1 identical over 7 bases. The CDR3 is made up of 14 amino acids. Germline V gene data show CDR1 as KGHSH and CDR2 as LQKENI. Germline trimming cut 2 bases from V and 2 bases from J; bases unmatched to any gene: 2. The CDR3 coding sequence is TGTGCCAGCTCACCAAGACAGGGTCAAGAGACCCAGTACTTC. Residues: CASSPRQGQETQYF. The whole variable domain, remainder taken from reference TRBV18 and TRBJ2-5, is NAGVMQNPRHLVRRRGQEARLRCSPMKGHSHVYWYRQLPEEGLKFMVYLQKENIIDESGMPKERFSAEFPKEGPSILRIQQVVRGDSAAYFCASSPRQGQETQYFGPGTRLLVL.

This clone was seen only a few times. The chain uses TRBV30 and TRBJ1-1; D is ambiguous. Between the trimmed V and J ends, which lost 0 bases and 7 bases, there was a span of 12 bases. CDR3 length equals 13 residues. From germline, CDR1 is GTSNPN and CDR2 SVGIG (reference sequence). This CDR3 reads CAWSVLLAGEAFF. The CDR3 DNA sequence: TGTGCCTGGAGTGTGCTTCTGGCAGGTGAAGCTTTCTTT.

This clone was counted only a few times. The V call is TRBV7-2, the J call TRBJ2-7; 7 positions agree with TRBD2. Germline V gives CDR1 SGHTA, CDR2 FQGNSA. Unmatched junction bases numbered 8, after V lost 4 bases and J lost 2 bases. This CDR3 contains 15 residues. The CDR3 DNA sequence: TGTGCCAGCAGCTCGCAAGCGGGGCCCCCCTACGAGCAGTACTTC. Its translation is CASSSQAGPPYEQYF. Full variable domain (outside the CDR3, taken from reference TRBV7-2 and TRBJ2-7): GAGVSQSPSNKVTEKGKDVELRCDPISGHTALYWYRQSLGQGLEFLIYFQGNSAPDKSGLPSDRFSAERTGGSVSTLTIQRTQQEDSAVYLCASSSQAGPPYEQYFGPGTRLTVT.

There are a few counts of this clone. V usage is TRBV9 and J usage is TRBJ2-1; the D is unclear. V lost 6 bases to trimming and J lost 7 bases, with 14 bases between them. CDR1 and CDR2 from the germline V gene are SGDLS and YYNGEE. The CDR3 runs to 13 residues. The CDR3 DNA is TGTGCCAGCATACACCCCTCATTGAATGAGCAGTTCTTC. Protein: CASIHPSLNEQFF.

This rearrangement joins TRBV29-1 to TRBJ1-5; D is perhaps TRBD1 (6 bases). Germline-derived CDR1 and CDR2 are SQVTM and ANQGSEA. The CDR3 contains 14 residues. The V end was cut by 4 bases, the J end by 0 bases, with 10 bases between. CDR3 residues: CSVAQGNSNQPQHF. The DNA of the CDR3 is TGCAGCGTTGCACAGGGAAATAGCAATCAGCCCCAGCATTTT.

This clone was counted a few times. This chain connects TRBV4-3 to TRBJ2-1, with 11 bases fitting TRBD2. This CDR3 comprises 16 residues. Trimming removed 3 bases from V and 7 bases from J; junction bases left unmatched: 8. CDR1 and CDR2 from the germline V gene are LGHNA and YSLEER. The CDR3 coding sequence is TGCGCCAGCAGCCAGGCTATAGCGGGAGGGCAAAATGAGCAGTTCTTC. It specifies CASSQAIAGGQNEQFF.

This clone showed up just a few times. This chain uses TRBV4-3 with TRBJ2-2; no clear D gene. This CDR3 region has 15 residues. Looked up from germline, CDR1 is LGHNA and CDR2 is YSLEER. Trimming cost V 0 bases and J 7 bases, with 12 bases left between them. The CDR3 reads CASSQDQRGIGELFF. The CDR3 DNA reads as TGCGCCAGCAGCCAAGATCAGAGAGGAATCGGGGAGCTGTTTTTT.

The rearrangement uses TRBV30 and TRBJ1-4, with a tentative D call TRBD1 (6 bases). The CDR3 runs to 15 residues. Germline CDR1 and CDR2: GTSNPN and SVGIG (reference sequence). V shed 2 bases and J shed 8 bases, with 18 bases lying between them. The CDR3 bases are TGTGCCTGGAGTTTGGTTTCGGCGAGGGGGGAAAAACTGTTTTTT. Encoded protein: CAWSLVSARGEKLFF.

The table lists this clone with a few counts. The rearrangement joins TRBV27 to TRBJ1-1; unclear D gene. The CDR3 runs to 14 residues. V was cut by 1 base and J by 2 bases, with 8 bases left in between. Germline values: CDR1 MNHEY, CDR2 SMNVEV (reference sequence). The chain's CDR3 is CASSLYSLNTEAFF. As DNA, the CDR3 is TGTGCCAGCAGTTTATATTCCCTAAACACTGAAGCTTTCTTT.

V gene TRBV28 combines with J gene TRBJ1-1; no reliable D call. Trimming shortened V by 7 bases and J by 1 base, and 10 bases separated the two germline ends. The CDR3 length is 13 residues. The V gene's germline CDR1 is MDHEN and CDR2 SYDVKM. CDR3 DNA: TGTGCCAGCACTATAGATGGGAACACTGAAGCTTTCTTT. Protein product: CASTIDGNTEAFF.

The rearrangement uses TRBV30 and TRBJ2-3; tentative D call: TRBD2 (5 bases). Germline V gene lookup returns CDR1 GTSNPN and CDR2 SVGIG (reference sequence). The CDR3 has 13 residues. Between the trimmed V and J ends, which lost 0 bases and 5 bases, there was a span of 9 bases. CDR3 in amino acids: CAWSVKGGDTQYF. CDR3 DNA: TGTGCCTGGAGTGTAAAAGGAGGAGATACGCAGTATTTT.

This clone was found a few times. V and J are TRBV5-1 and TRBJ2-7; TRBD1 might be the D (6 bases). Germline assignment: CDR1 SGHRS and CDR2 YFSETQ. Trimming took 0 bases from V and 0 from J, leaving 10 bases between them. The CDR3 spans 15 residues. The CDR3, as DNA: TGCGCCAGCAGCTTGGGAGGGGGAGTCTCCTACGAGCAGTACTTC. Translation: CASSLGGGVSYEQYF.

This clone was detected a few times. This chain uses TRBV9 with TRBJ2-7; TRBD2 is a possible D gene (5 bases). The CDR3 spans 12 residues. Trimming shortened V by 1 base and J by 7 bases, and 9 bases separated the two germline ends. Germline V gene lookup returns CDR1 SGDLS and CDR2 YYNGEE. The CDR3 region is CASSVNRGEQYF. CDR3 DNA sequence: TGTGCCAGCAGCGTAAATCGAGGGGAGCAGTACTTC.